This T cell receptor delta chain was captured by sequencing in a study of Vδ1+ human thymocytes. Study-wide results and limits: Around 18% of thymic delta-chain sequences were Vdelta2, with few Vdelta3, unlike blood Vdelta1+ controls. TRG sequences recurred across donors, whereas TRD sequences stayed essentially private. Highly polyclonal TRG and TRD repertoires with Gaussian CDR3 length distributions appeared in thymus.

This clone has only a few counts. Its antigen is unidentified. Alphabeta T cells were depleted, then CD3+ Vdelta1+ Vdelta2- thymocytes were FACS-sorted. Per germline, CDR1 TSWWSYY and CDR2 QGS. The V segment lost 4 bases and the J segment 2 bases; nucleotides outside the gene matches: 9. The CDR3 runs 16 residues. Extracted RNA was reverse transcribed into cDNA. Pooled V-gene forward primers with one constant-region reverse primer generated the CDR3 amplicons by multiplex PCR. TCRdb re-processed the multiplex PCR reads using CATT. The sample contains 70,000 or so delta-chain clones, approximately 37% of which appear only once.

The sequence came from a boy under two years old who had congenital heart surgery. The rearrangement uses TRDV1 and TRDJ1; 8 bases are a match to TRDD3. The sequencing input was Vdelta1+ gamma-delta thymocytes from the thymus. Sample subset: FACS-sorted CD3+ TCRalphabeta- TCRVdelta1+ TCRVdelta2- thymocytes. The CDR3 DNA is TGTGCTCTTGGGGTACTGGGGGTCGCGACTACCGATAAACTCATCTTT. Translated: CALGVLGVATTDKLIF.